Below, 17 T cell receptor beta chains from the same sample are listed, as sequenced in a study of vaccination and CD4 T cells after COVID-19. No cognate antigen is known for these TCRs. Cultured CD4+ T cell DNA underwent sequencing with the Oncomine TCR Beta short-read assay. TCRdb re-called the PCR reads through MiXCR, storing one row per CDR3 protein. The sample yields more than 3,000 distinct CDR3 sequences, roughly two fifths seen once. Treatment meaning: roughly 11-day PBMC culture with coronavirus spike peptide pools or control peptides (ViraFEST assay). Sequencing was performed on CD4+ T cells from blood, cultured in vitro. The receptors here all came from a human donor who had recovered from COVID-19.

The chain combines TRBV4-2 with TRBJ1-2; a possible D gene is TRBD1 (6 bases). The CDR3 is made up of 16 amino acids. V lost 0 bases and J 0 bases, leaving 11 bases between the germline ends. Germline-derived CDR1 and CDR2 are LGHNA and YNFKEQ. The CDR3 DNA sequence: TGTGCCAGCAGCCAAGAGGGGGGCCGTCCTAACTATGGCTACACCTTC. Translation gives CASSQEGGRPNYGYTF.

This clonotype has a handful of counts. The V call is TRBV20-1, the J call TRBJ1-2; D is undetermined. The V end was cut by 5 bases, the J end by 2 bases, with 6 bases between. Per germline, CDR1 DFQATT and CDR2 SNEGSKA (reference sequence). CDR3 length equals 11 residues. For the CDR3, the DNA is TGCAGTGCTTACAACAACTATGGCTACACCTTC. It is translated as CSAYNNYGYTF.

The rearrangement links TRBV14 to TRBJ1-1, with D unresolved. V was pared by 0 bases and J by 10 bases, with 12 bases between. Germline CDR1 and CDR2: SGHDN and FVKESK. This CDR3 region has 13 residues. The CDR3 is CASSQDPQQRAFF. CDR3 bases: TGTGCCAGCAGCCAAGATCCACAGCAGAGAGCTTTCTTT.

Relative to its sample, this clonotype is hyperexpanded (1% or more). The J gene is TRBJ2-7, the V gene TRBV7-2; D perhaps matches TRBD2 (5 bases). The CDR3 has 14 residues. The germline V gene encodes CDR1 SGHTA and CDR2 FQGNSA. Trimming removed 3 bases at V and 2 bases at J, with 11 bases between. In DNA form, the CDR3 reads TGTGCCAGCAGCTTGGATGCGGGTCCCTACGAGCAGTACTTC. This gives the protein CASSLDAGPYEQYF.

This clonotype has more than one count but fewer than ten. The chain uses TRBV9 and TRBJ1-2; D gene unclear. Looked up from germline, CDR1 is SGDLS and CDR2 is YYNGEE. This CDR3 spans 14 amino acids. V lost 0 bases and J 7 bases, leaving 13 bases between the germline ends. CDR3 sequence (DNA): TGTGCCAGCAGCGTAGCCCTGCGAGCATCTGGCTACACCTTC. It is translated as CASSVALRASGYTF.

There are a few counts of this clonotype. The chain links TRBV19 to TRBJ2-7, with TRBD1 as a possible D gene (6 bases). Germline loops: CDR1 LNHDA, CDR2 SQIVND (reference sequence). There are 14 residues in the CDR3. V was clipped by 5 bases and J by 2 bases, with 13 bases between them. The CDR3 DNA reads as TGTGCCAGTAGTGGACGGGACACAACCTACGAGCAGTACTTC. Amino acid sequence: CASSGRDTTYEQYF.

In its sample, this clonotype was seen a few times. This chain links TRBV7-2 with TRBJ1-2; 10 bases line up with TRBD1. The CDR3 runs to 15 residues. CDR1 and CDR2 (germline): SGHTA, FQGNSA. The junction had 10 bases not matched to a gene; V was cut back by 5 bases and J by 7 bases. DNA of the CDR3: TGTGCCAGCAGCCCAAGACAGGGGGCTTCATCTGGCTACACCTTC. This codes for CASSPRQGASSGYTF.

A few counts support this clonotype. The V and J genes are TRBV6-1 and TRBJ1-6; D remains ambiguous. Trimming took 4 bases from V and 6 from J, leaving 13 bases between them. The CDR3 runs 15 residues. The germline CDR1 and CDR2 sequences are MNHNS and SASEGT. This CDR3 reads CASSALRDLNSPLHF. The CDR3, as DNA: TGTGCCAGCAGTGCCCTCCGGGATCTTAATTCACCCCTCCACTTT.

The chain recombines TRBV27 with TRBJ1-4; tentatively, D is TRBD1 (6 bases). The CDR3 covers 15 residues. Germline-derived CDR1 and CDR2 are MNHEY and SMNVEV (reference sequence). Trimming took 2 bases from V and 8 from J, leaving 15 bases between them. CDR3 nucleotides: TGTGCCAGCAGTTTAAAAGGACAGTTTGAAGAAAAACTGTTTTTT. Protein sequence: CASSLKGQFEEKLFF.

The chain links TRBV4-3 to TRBJ2-1; D tentatively fits TRBD1 or TRBD2 (5 bases each). This CDR3 spans 17 amino acids. Germline-derived CDR1 and CDR2 are LGHNA and YSLEER. Trimming shortened V by 4 bases and J by 1 base, and 17 bases separated the two germline ends. CDR3 bases: TGCGCCAGCAGCCTAGGTCAATGGGGGAGTTCCTACAATGAGCAGTTCTTC. This translates into CASSLGQWGSSYNEQFF.

In this sample, this clonotype is medium-sized (0.01 to 0.1%). This sequence joins TRBV10-3 and TRBJ2-7; D unresolved. V was cut by 0 bases and J by 5 bases, with 14 bases left in between. CDR1 ENHRY and CDR2 SYGVKD come from the germline V gene. The CDR3 runs to 15 residues. CDR3 sequence (DNA): TGTGCCATCAGTGAGTCGAGGACCGTAGGCGACGAGCAGTACTTC. Residues: CAISESRTVGDEQYF.

The sample holds a few counts of this clonotype. This rearrangement joins TRBV20-1 to TRBJ1-2; D is unresolved. The length of the CDR3 is 12 residues. V was clipped by 2 bases and J by 6 bases, with 10 bases between them. The V gene's germline CDR1 is DFQATT and CDR2 SNEGSKA (reference sequence). The CDR3 region is CSARRRLDGYTF. The CDR3 bases are TGCAGTGCTAGACGGCGCCTTGATGGCTACACCTTC.

V and J are TRBV19 and TRBJ1-2; D possibly corresponds to TRBD1 (6 bases). This CDR3 spans 14 amino acids. Trimming removed 3 bases from V and 4 bases from J, with 12 bases in between. The germline CDR1 and CDR2 sequences are LNHDA and SQIVND (reference sequence). CDR3 in DNA: TGTGCCAGTAGTATCTCGCAGGGGCTCTATGGCTACACCTTC. Translation gives CASSISQGLYGYTF.

V is TRBV19 and J is TRBJ1-1; D call uncertain. The germline CDR1 and CDR2 sequences are LNHDA and SQIVND (reference sequence). This CDR3 is built from 15 residues. V was trimmed by 6 bases and J by 5 bases, leaving 19 bases between them. CDR3 residues: CASSYSWRKVTEAFF. The CDR3 DNA reads TGTGCCAGTAGCTATAGTTGGCGAAAGGTAACTGAAGCTTTCTTT. The complete variable domain, with remaining parts taken from reference TRBV19 and TRBJ1-1, reads DGGITQSPKYLFRKEGQNVTLSCEQNLNHDAMYWYRQDPGQGLRLIYYSQIVNDFQKGDIAEGYSVSREKKESFPLTVTSAQKNPTAFYLCASSYSWRKVTEAFFGQGTRLTVV.

This CDR3 is CASSGDYEQYF. CDR3 DNA sequence: TGTGCCAGTAGTGGCGACTACGAGCAGTACTTC. The chain carries TRBV19 and TRBJ2-7; D is unclear. CDR1 and CDR2 (germline): LNHDA, SQIVND (reference sequence). CDR3 length: 11 amino acids. Trimming took 5 bases from V and 3 from J, leaving 5 bases between them.

The rearrangement uses TRBV20-1 and TRBJ2-1, with D unresolved. V lost 0 bases and J 12 bases, leaving 21 bases between the germline ends. This CDR3 spans 15 amino acids. Germline V CDR1 and CDR2: DFQATT, SNEGSKA (reference sequence). In nucleotides, the CDR3 is TGCAGTGCTAGAGATAATAGGGTAGCTGGCCTAGGGCAGTTCTTC. It encodes CSARDNRVAGLGQFF.

The chain employs TRBV6-1 and TRBJ2-2; D gene unclear. Germline values: CDR1 MNHNS, CDR2 SASEGT. This CDR3 region has 13 residues. The ends were cut back, 7 bases at V and 1 base at J, with 7 bases in the middle. CDR3 region: CASNLLNTGELFF. CDR3 DNA sequence: TGTGCCAGCAACCTCCTGAACACCGGGGAGCTGTTTTTT.